This T cell receptor beta chain is drawn from a study of blood T cell repertoires in COVID-19. For the study at large: Samples taken during acute and convalescent COVID-19 were collected in the United States, Italy and Spain. T cells, B-cell-depleted T cells, or PBMCs supplied cDNA or gDNA.

V dropped 3 bases and J dropped 0 bases, with 6 bases sitting between them. Germline V lookup: CDR1 MDHEN, CDR2 SYDVKM. This CDR3 region has 14 residues. Self-reported history from a screening survey and questionnaire set each donor's cohort. Sequenced by immunoSEQ multiplex PCR; TCRdb stores in-frame clones only, minus some. The sample includes approximately 180,000 clones, roughly 89% seen only once; the top ten take 2% to 2.5%. The chain joins TRBV28 to TRBJ1-3; D not resolved. The TCR sequence derives from a woman aged 40 to 55 with acute COVID-19. Sequences were obtained from PBMCs or T cells enriched from blood (not recorded which). The CDR3 nucleotides are TGTGCCAGCAGTTTCGGTGACTCTGGAAACACCATATATTTT. It encodes CASSFGDSGNTIYF.